This entry features one T cell receptor beta chain sequence. This entry comes from a study of blood T cell repertoires in COVID-19. Study-wide background: The United States, Italy and Spain provided the acute and convalescent COVID-19 samples. From T cells, B-cell-depleted T cells, or PBMCs came the material, which was cDNA or gDNA.

The length of the CDR3 is 19 residues. The J segment lost 0 bases and the V segment lost 1 base, leaving 11 bases of the junction unmatched. CDR1 is SGHVS and CDR2 is FNYEAQ in the germline V gene. Original processing notes: Amplification of reference gene primers provided the estimated nucleated cell counts. Only in-frame clones appear in the TCRdb table, and some are missing; sequencing was by immunoSEQ multiplex PCR. V and J calls and clone size are as listed in that table; D and trimming were resolved from the DNA. The data contain more than 85,000 clones, around 81% of them singletons. The TCR was taken from a man aged 55 to 70 with acute or convalescent COVID-19. This chain joins TRBV7-6 and TRBJ2-2; 7 bases agree with TRBD1. The specimen was peripheral blood. CDR3 sequence (DNA): TGTGCCAGCAGCTTAGGGGCTCGTTCCGGGACAGCGAACACCGGGGAGCTGTTTTTT. It encodes CASSLGARSGTANTGELFF.